A single sample gave rise to the 15 T cell receptor beta chains below, sequenced in a study of blood T cell repertoires in COVID-19 (dated by TCRdb to 2020 to 2021). Library construction relied on the immunoSEQ multiplex PCR assay. The clones in this table, taken by TCRdb from immuneACCESS, are in-frame only. Not every clone is retained; where verified, under half of the shortfall comes from an unresolved V gene, and the cause of the rest is unknown. In all, the sample holds fewer than 55,000 clones, and over 65% of those were seen once. Together, the top ten hold roughly 9.6% of the sample. The sequenced material came from peripheral blood. The receptors here all came from a woman in her 70s with acute or convalescent COVID-19.

The rearrangement links TRBV14 to TRBJ2-2; D remains ambiguous. CDR3 length: 13 amino acids. CDR1 is SGHDN, CDR2 FVKESK, per germline. The germline V and J ends were trimmed by 7 bases and 5 bases, with 11 bases remaining between them. CDR3 bases: TGTGCCAGCAAGGAACAGCCTACCGGGGAGCTGTTTTTT. This encodes CASKEQPTGELFF.

The rearrangement uses TRBV7-3 and TRBJ2-3; 7 bases are a match to TRBD2. Trimming removed 5 bases from V and 2 bases from J; junction bases left unmatched: 7. CDR1 and CDR2 (germline): SGHTA, FQGTGA. The CDR3 is made up of 15 amino acids. CDR3 in amino acids: CASSPRLAPTDTQYF. CDR3 bases: TGTGCCAGCAGCCCACGACTAGCCCCCACAGATACGCAGTATTTT.

The CDR3 protein is CASSLRQGRGYTF. The CDR3 DNA reads as TGTGCCAGCAGTCTACGACAGGGCCGGGGCTACACCTTC. This chain uses TRBV6-5 with TRBJ1-2; the match to TRBD1 covers 7 bases. The CDR3 contains 13 residues. CDR1 and CDR2 (germline): MNHEY, SVGAGI. V lost 5 bases and J lost 8; bases outside the gene matches: 8.

The chain employs TRBV6-5 and TRBJ2-1; tentative D call: TRBD2 (5 bases). The CDR3 is 15 residues long. Germline loops: CDR1 MNHEY, CDR2 SVGAGI. V gave up 7 bases and J gave up 9 bases, with 22 bases separating them. CDR3 nucleotides: TGTGCCAGCACCCGGGGTTCTTACCTTATCAGTGAGCAGTTCTTC. Its protein is CASTRGSYLISEQFF.

The chain joins TRBV5-3 to TRBJ1-1; no firm D call. TRBV5-3 is an open reading frame whose function is uncertain. Trimming removed 2 bases at V and 3 bases at J, with 11 bases between. The CDR3 has 14 amino acids. This CDR3 reads CARSFHGKDTEAFF. DNA for the CDR3: TGTGCCAGAAGCTTTCACGGGAAAGACACTGAAGCTTTCTTT.

The chain uses TRBV29-1 and TRBJ1-4; no clear D. This CDR3 is 11 amino acids long. Trimming left V 7 bases short and J 7 bases short, with 10 bases between. The germline gives CDR1 SQVTM, CDR2 ANQGSEA. For the CDR3, the DNA is TGCAGCGCCAAGGAGGTTGAAAAACTGTTTTTT. It encodes CSAKEVEKLFF.

The chain employs TRBV19 and TRBJ1-5; maybe TRBD1 (6 bases). Per the germline V gene, CDR1 is LNHDA and CDR2 is SQIVND (reference sequence). This CDR3 comprises 13 residues. The ends were cut back, 6 bases at V and 6 bases at J, with 12 bases in the middle. The CDR3 coding sequence is TGTGCCAGTAGGGCCGGACAGCCTCAGCCCCAGCATTTT. Translating it yields CASRAGQPQPQHF.

This sequence joins TRBV19 and TRBJ2-5, with 10 bases lining up with TRBD2. The V segment lost 3 bases and the J segment 5 bases; nucleotides outside the gene matches: 9. The CDR3 consists of 16 residues. Germline CDR1 LNHDA, CDR2 SQIVND (reference sequence). The CDR3 reads CASSMVWTSGGETQYF. CDR3 sequence (DNA): TGTGCCAGTAGTATGGTCTGGACTAGCGGCGGGGAGACCCAGTACTTC.

This chain joins TRBV6-6 and TRBJ2-5; 8 bases agree with TRBD2. Germline V gives CDR1 MNHNY, CDR2 SVGAGI (reference sequence). This CDR3 region has 15 residues. The V segment lost 2 bases and the J segment 1 base; nucleotides outside the gene matches: 3. This CDR3 reads CASSYTSGGQETQYF. For the CDR3, the DNA is TGTGCCAGCAGTTACACCAGCGGGGGCCAAGAGACCCAGTACTTC.

The chain links TRBV19 to TRBJ2-5, with 7 positions matching TRBD1. The germline CDR1 and CDR2 sequences are LNHDA and SQIVND (reference sequence). The CDR3 totals 14 residues. The trim removed 1 base at V and 5 bases at J, leaving 4 bases unmatched. In nucleotides, the CDR3 is TGTGCCAGTAGTATAGTAGGACAGGTGGAGACCCAGTACTTC. Encoded protein: CASSIVGQVETQYF.

The J gene is TRBJ1-1, the V gene TRBV6-1; D unresolved. CDR3 length equals 14 residues. Germline CDR1 and CDR2: MNHNS and SASEGT. V lost 3 bases and J 0 bases, leaving 8 bases between the germline ends. The CDR3, as DNA: TGTGCCAGCAGTGACAACGGTATGAACACTGAAGCTTTCTTT. It specifies CASSDNGMNTEAFF.

This clone was recorded only once. V and J are TRBV15 and TRBJ2-5; 7 bases are a match to TRBD1. Germline-derived CDR1 and CDR2 are LNHNV and YYDKDF (reference sequence). The V segment lost 6 bases and the J segment 2 bases; nucleotides outside the gene matches: 3. This CDR3 contains 13 residues. The CDR3 nucleotides read TGTGCCACCAGAGTCAGGGGGCAAGAGACCCAGTACTTC. The encoded protein is CATRVRGQETQYF.

The chain combines TRBV6-4 with TRBJ2-2; D not certain. From germline, CDR1 is MRHNA and CDR2 SNTAGT. V gave up 5 bases and J gave up 1 base, with 8 bases separating them. The CDR3 is 14 amino acids. This chain's CDR3 is CASSSLLNTGELFF. As DNA, the CDR3 is TGTGCCAGCAGTAGTTTACTGAACACCGGGGAGCTGTTTTTT.

The V and J genes are TRBV4-1 and TRBJ2-2; a possible D gene is TRBD2 (7 bases). The CDR3 length is 17 residues. Germline lookup yields CDR1 MGHRA and CDR2 YSYEKL. The V end lost 4 bases, the J end lost 3 bases, and 18 bases lay between the germline ends. The CDR3 is CASSRAGGGGYTGELFF. CDR3 sequence (DNA): TGCGCCAGCAGCCGGGCTGGAGGGGGGGGGTACACCGGGGAGCTGTTTTTT.

The V and J genes are TRBV6-2 or TRBV6-3 and TRBJ2-5; 9 bases agree with TRBD1. The CDR3 consists of 16 residues. V lost 2 bases and J lost 4; bases outside the gene matches: 8. Germline CDR1 is MNHEY and CDR2 is SVGEGT. DNA of the CDR3: TGTGCCAGCAGTTACGGGACAGGGAGAGCGAGAGAGACCCAGTACTTC. Translating it yields CASSYGTGRARETQYF.